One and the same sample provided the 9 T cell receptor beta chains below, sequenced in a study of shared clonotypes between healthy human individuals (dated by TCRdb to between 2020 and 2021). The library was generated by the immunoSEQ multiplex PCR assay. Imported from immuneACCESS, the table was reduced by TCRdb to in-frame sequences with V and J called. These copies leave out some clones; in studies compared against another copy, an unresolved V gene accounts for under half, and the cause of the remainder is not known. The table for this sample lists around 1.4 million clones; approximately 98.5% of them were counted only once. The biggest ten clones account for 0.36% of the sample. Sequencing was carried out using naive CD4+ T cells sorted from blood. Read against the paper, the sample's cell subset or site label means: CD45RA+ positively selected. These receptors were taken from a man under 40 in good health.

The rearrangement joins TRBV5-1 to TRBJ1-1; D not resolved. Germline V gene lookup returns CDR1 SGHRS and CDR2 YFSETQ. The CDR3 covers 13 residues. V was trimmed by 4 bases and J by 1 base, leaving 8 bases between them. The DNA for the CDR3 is TGCGCCAGCAGCACGGTGGCGAACACTGAAGCTTTCTTT. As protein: CASSTVANTEAFF.

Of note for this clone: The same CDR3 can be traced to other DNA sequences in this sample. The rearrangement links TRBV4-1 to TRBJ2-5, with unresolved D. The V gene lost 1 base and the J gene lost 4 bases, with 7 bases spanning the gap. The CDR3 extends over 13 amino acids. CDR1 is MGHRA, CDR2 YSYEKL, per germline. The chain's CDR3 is CASSQGVLETQYF. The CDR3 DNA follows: TGCGCCAGCAGCCAAGGGGTCTTAGAGACCCAGTACTTC.

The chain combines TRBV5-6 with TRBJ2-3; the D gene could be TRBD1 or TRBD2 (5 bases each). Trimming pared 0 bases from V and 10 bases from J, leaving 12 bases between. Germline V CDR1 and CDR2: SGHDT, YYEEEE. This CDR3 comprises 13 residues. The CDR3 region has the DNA TGTGCCAGCAGCTTGGAGGGGAGTCTTGCGCAGTATTTT. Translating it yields CASSLEGSLAQYF.

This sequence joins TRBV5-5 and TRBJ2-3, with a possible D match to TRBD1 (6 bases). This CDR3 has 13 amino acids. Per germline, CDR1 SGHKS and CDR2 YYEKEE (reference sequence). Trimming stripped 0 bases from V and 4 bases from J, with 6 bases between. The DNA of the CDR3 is TGTGCCAGCAGCTTGGAGGGGGCAGATACGCAGTATTTT. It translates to CASSLEGADTQYF.

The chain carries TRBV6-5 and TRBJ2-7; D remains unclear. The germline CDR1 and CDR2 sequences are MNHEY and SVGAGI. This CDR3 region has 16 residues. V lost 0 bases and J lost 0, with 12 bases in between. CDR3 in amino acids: CASSYSSTTPSYEQYF. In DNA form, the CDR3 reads TGTGCCAGCAGTTACTCGAGTACCACTCCCTCCTACGAGCAGTACTTC.

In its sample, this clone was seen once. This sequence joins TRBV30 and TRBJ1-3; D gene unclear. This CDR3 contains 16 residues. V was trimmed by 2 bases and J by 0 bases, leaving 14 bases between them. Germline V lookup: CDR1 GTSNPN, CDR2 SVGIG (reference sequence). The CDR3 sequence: CAWSLGPIHSGNTIYF. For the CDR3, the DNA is TGTGCCTGGAGTCTCGGACCCATACACTCTGGAAACACCATATATTTT.

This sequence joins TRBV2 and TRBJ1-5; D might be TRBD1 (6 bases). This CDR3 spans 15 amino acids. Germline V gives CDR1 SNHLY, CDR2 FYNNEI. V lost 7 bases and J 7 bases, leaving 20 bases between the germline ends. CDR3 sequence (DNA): TGTGCCAGCATCTTGAGTAACAGGGTGGGCCAGCCCCAGCATTTT. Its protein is CASILSNRVGQPQHF.

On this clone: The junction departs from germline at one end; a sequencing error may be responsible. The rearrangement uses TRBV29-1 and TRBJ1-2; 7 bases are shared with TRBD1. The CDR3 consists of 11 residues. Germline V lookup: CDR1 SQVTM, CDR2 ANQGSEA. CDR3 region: CSVTLQGTIFF. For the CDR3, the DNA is TGCAGCGTTACTTTACAGGGGACTATTTTCTTC.

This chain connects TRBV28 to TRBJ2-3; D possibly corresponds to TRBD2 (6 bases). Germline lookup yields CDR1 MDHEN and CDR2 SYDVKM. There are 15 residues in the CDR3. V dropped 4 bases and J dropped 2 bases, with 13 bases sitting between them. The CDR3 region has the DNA TGTGCCAGCAGTTGGGGTAGCGGACACACAGATACGCAGTATTTT. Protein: CASSWGSGHTDTQYF.